This TCR beta chain was profiled in a study of vaccination and CD4 T cells after COVID-19 (dated by TCRdb to between 2020 and 2023). Notes on the research overall: Convalescent patients had a positive SARS-CoV-2 result on nasal swab PCR, and of these patients, 8 or 9 had mild disease and one had severe disease. Post-COVID blood samples were collected from convalescent patients a median of approximately 100 days after diagnosis, with a range of roughly 35 to 180 days. Post-vaccine blood samples were taken a median of roughly 75 days after the second vaccine dose, with a range of about 12 to 250 days. In around nine COVID-19 convalescent patients and a few infection-naive healthy vaccine recipients, the spike-specific CD4+ TCR repertoire before mRNA vaccination was compared with the repertoire after mRNA vaccination. The cultures were stimulated with overlapping spike peptide pools from SARS-CoV-2 and from the common cold coronaviruses HCoV-NL63, HCoV-OC43 and HCoV-229E. Two doses of either the Pfizer-BioNTech BNT162b2 vaccine (n=8) or the Moderna mRNA-1273 vaccine (n=2) were administered to participants. As controls, cultures received a CEFX viral epitope pool (the positive control), an HIV-1 Nef peptide pool (the negative control), or no peptide at all. The convalescent cohort included six males and four females, with two Hispanic individuals, seven Caucasians, two Asians and one multiracial person.

Broad study findings and their caveats: In convalescent patients, nearly all vaccine-specific clones (304 of 307) were found to be mono-reactive for SARS-CoV-2 spike rather than cross-reactive with common cold coronaviruses. Among the post-vaccine SARS-CoV-2-reactive clones in convalescent patients, a median around 90% showed up only after vaccination, which suggests vaccine-specific priming. The number of convalescent patients in the study was relatively small, and the study did not examine early timepoints following natural infection. An increase in the median number of SARS-CoV-2-reactive clonotypes from roughly 20 after infection to roughly 38 after vaccination was observed, but the change was not found to be significant.

The CDR3 contains 13 residues, cysteine and phenylalanine counted. The only DNA kept is the CDR3, 39 bases in frame from the first base. V loses 3 bases, J loses 6 bases, and the germline ends lie 11 bases apart. As for this clonotype: What antigen it recognizes has not been identified. Base qualities were left out, and no much larger clone turns up one base away.

Taken with the paper, the label for treatment or condition translates to: approximately 9-day PBMC culture with coronavirus spike peptide pools or control peptides (ViraFEST assay). The ViraFEST assay, used in the study, expanded antigen-specific T cells with peptide pools and then identified the expanded clonotypes through TCR sequencing. The convalescent patients' positive SARS-CoV-2 PCR tests fell between March and December 2020, which was before the Alpha, Beta and Delta variants emerged in the United States. PBMCs were cultured at about 2 million per well in IMDM supplemented with roughly 5% human AB serum and about 10 IU/ml IL-2, with 10 ug/ml peptide pools added. On days 3 and 7, half of the culture medium was replaced with fresh IL-2-containing medium. After ten to eleven days of culture, CD4+ T cells were isolated by negative selection using the EasySep CD4+ T cell isolation kit. Ficoll-Paque Plus gradient centrifugation was used to isolate PBMCs from whole blood, and the isolated PBMCs were then either used fresh or cryopreserved at -140C. In general, triplicate wells were set up for every culture condition.

Library preparation used PCR. At the Johns Hopkins FTIC core, DNA from the cultured CD4+ T cells underwent TCR sequencing with the Oncomine TCR Beta short-read assay. The QIAamp micro DNA kit was used to extract genomic DNA from the cultured CD4+ T cells. The Oncomine TCR Beta libraries from cultured CD4+ T cells were pooled using unique dual indexes and then sequenced on an Illumina iSeq 100. The study's own analysis went as follows. Non-productive sequences were removed, and CDR3s that did not start with C, did not end with F or W, or were shorter than 7 amino acids were discarded. The MANAFEST web application identified antigen-specific clonotypes by comparing peptide-stimulated wells against reference wells and other culture wells. To be called positive, a clone needed an FDR below 0.05, an odds ratio above 5, and a productive frequency above 0.1% in at least two of three replicate wells. A clonotype was classed as cross-reactive if the clonotype showed significant expansion both in SARS-CoV-2 spike wells and in at least one common cold coronavirus spike condition. Similarity between CDR3 sequences was evaluated in R version 3.6.1 using Levenshtein distances (stringdist) and unrooted phylogenetic trees (ape). TCRdb reanalyzed the raw reads on its own, using fastp at Q25 for trimming and MiXCR for clone calling, and kept in-frame beta chains. Rows with one shared CDR3 protein collapse into an entry with the most common genes and DNA. V and J calls and clone size were set by TCRdb, not the authors. This sample is represented by 14,000 to 15,000 distinct CDR3 sequences; about 45% of them were singletons. About 8.1% of the sample comes from the top ten.

This TCR was recovered from a human donor who had recovered from COVID-19. Recombination linked TRBV12-3 or TRBV12-4 to TRBJ1-1, with the identity of the D gene unclear. The specimen sequenced was CD4+ T cells from blood, cultured in vitro. The base sequence is TGTGCCAGCAGTTTTCAGACGCGGGCTGAAGCTTTCTTT. Protein translation: CASSFQTRAEAFF.